Shown below are 9 T cell receptor beta chains from a single sample sequenced in a study of T cell changes during pregnancy in multiple sclerosis. Data came from immunoSEQ multiplex PCR; TCRdb stores just in-frame clones and leaves some out. This sample has more than 40,000 clones, with about 91% found just once. The material was CD8+ T cells from peripheral blood mononuclear cells, obtained after pregnancy. These TCRs come from a female donor with multiple sclerosis, enrolled in a pregnancy study.

This clone was picked up one time. The chain couples TRBV19 to TRBJ1-1, with D tentatively TRBD1 (6 bases). Germline V gene sequence: CDR1 LNHDA, CDR2 SQIVND (reference sequence). The CDR3 extends over 13 amino acids. V was trimmed by 5 bases and J by 4 bases, leaving 11 bases between them. The CDR3 loop reads CASSLGATTEAFF. CDR3 nucleotides: TGTGCCAGTAGTCTGGGGGCGACCACTGAAGCTTTCTTT.

This chain links TRBV10-1 with TRBJ2-3, with 7 bases fitting TRBD1. The V gene end was trimmed by 8 bases and the J gene end by 13 bases; junction bases not matched to a gene: 12. The CDR3 has 12 residues. The germline gives CDR1 WNHNN, CDR2 SYGVQD (reference sequence). Written as DNA, the CDR3 is TGCGCCAGCCAGGATGTTGGGACAGAAAAGTATTTT. This encodes CASQDVGTEKYF.

This clone was seen only a few times. This chain joins TRBV7-9 and TRBJ1-2; D is ambiguous. Trimming took 4 bases from V and 7 from J, leaving 10 bases between them. The CDR3 runs 12 residues. Per the germline V gene, CDR1 is SEHNR and CDR2 is FQNEAQ (reference sequence). The CDR3 sequence: CASSSTFIGYTF. Written as DNA, the CDR3 is TGTGCCAGCAGCTCCACTTTTATTGGCTACACCTTC.

This clone was seen a few times. This chain joins TRBV19 and TRBJ2-2; 9 nucleotides agree with TRBD1. CDR1 is LNHDA and CDR2 is SQIVND in the germline V gene (reference sequence). The CDR3 runs to 14 residues. V shed 9 bases, J shed 0 bases, and the junction held 2 bases outside the gene matches. The CDR3 nucleotides read TGTGCCAGCCGGACAGGGGCGAACACCGGGGAGCTGTTTTTT. It codes for CASRTGANTGELFF. Looking up the rest from reference TRBV19 and TRBJ2-2 gives the full variable domain: DGGITQSPKYLFRKEGQNVTLSCEQNLNHDAMYWYRQDPGQGLRLIYYSQIVNDFQKGDIAEGYSVSREKKESFPLTVTSAQKNPTAFYLCASRTGANTGELFFGEGSRLTVL.

The chain carries TRBV6-6 and TRBJ2-1; 9 nucleotides match TRBD2. Per the germline V gene, CDR1 is MNHNY and CDR2 is SVGAGI (reference sequence). V trimming: 6 bases; J trimming: 7 bases; junction bases outside the gene matches: 7. The CDR3 runs 14 residues. As DNA, the CDR3 is TGTGCCAGCAGCCTTCGACTAGCGGCTAATGAGCAGTTCTTC. Residues: CASSLRLAANEQFF.

The chain has TRBV28 and TRBJ2-7; unclear D gene. Trimming pared 2 bases from V and 3 bases from J, leaving 11 bases between. Germline V gives CDR1 MDHEN, CDR2 SYDVKM. The CDR3 length is 14 residues. CDR3 residues: CASSLEARSYEQYF. The DNA of the CDR3 is TGTGCCAGCAGTTTAGAGGCAAGGAGCTACGAGCAGTACTTC.

The gene calls are TRBV6-5 and TRBJ1-1, with D maybe TRBD1 (5 bases). The germline CDR1 and CDR2 sequences are MNHEY and SVGAGI. The V and J ends lost 0 bases and 0 bases respectively, with 8 bases between them. This CDR3 contains 15 residues. CDR3 nucleotides: TGTGCCAGCAGTTACTCGAACAGGCTGAACACTGAAGCTTTCTTT. This translates into CASSYSNRLNTEAFF.

This chain links TRBV6-5 with TRBJ2-5; weak D call: TRBD2 (6 bases). Trimming took off 0 bases at V and 2 bases at J, with 7 bases between the two ends. The CDR3 is 14 amino acids. Germline CDR1 is MNHEY and CDR2 is SVGAGI. CDR3 loop: CASSYSGGQETQYF. The CDR3 bases are TGTGCCAGCAGTTACTCCGGAGGGCAAGAGACCCAGTACTTC.

The V call is TRBV6-5, the J call TRBJ1-3; no reliable D call. The CDR3 contains 14 residues. V lost 0 bases to trimming and J lost 10 bases, with 13 bases between them. Germline lookup yields CDR1 MNHEY and CDR2 SVGAGI. CDR3 bases: TGTGCCAGCAGTTACTCGAGAGAGGCCGCTACCATATATTTT. It is translated as CASSYSREAATIYF.